Listed here are 22 T cell receptor beta chains from one sample, sequenced in a study of T cell repertoires in cytomegalovirus infection. One entry per CDR3 protein results from TCRdb running MiXCR on the reads. The sample carries around 280,000 distinct CDR3 sequences, around 13% recorded once. Sequenced material: PBMCs. The receptors were gathered from a human donor in good health (CMV status not recorded). Some clones in this sample may be carry-over from other donors' samples.

The chain combines TRBV5-4 with TRBJ2-3, with D possibly TRBD2 on 6 matching bases. The germline V gene has CDR1 SGHNT and CDR2 YYREEE (reference sequence). There are 14 residues in the CDR3. Trimming removed 5 bases at V and 7 bases at J, with 17 bases between. CDR3 sequence (DNA): TGTGCCAGCAGTCCGGGACCGGGGGAGAATACGCAGTATTTT. Translated: CASSPGPGENTQYF. Using reference TRBV5-4 and TRBJ2-3 for the parts outside the CDR3, the full variable domain is ETGVTQSPTHLIKTRGQQVTLRCSSQSGHNTVSWYQQALGQGPQFIFQYYREEENGRGNFPPRFSGLQFPNYSSELNVNALELDDSALYLCASSPGPGENTQYFGPGTRLTVL.

This clonotype has ten or more counts. CDR3 residues: CAISDSTSGEQSFF. The CDR3, as DNA: TGTGCCATCAGTGATTCGACTAGCGGGGAGCAGTCGTTCTTC. The gene calls are TRBV10-3 and TRBJ2-1, with 11 bases lining up with TRBD2. The germline V gene encodes CDR1 ENHRY and CDR2 SYGVKD. With 3 bases clipped from V and 15 bases from J, the junction kept 10 bases outside the gene matches. The CDR3 consists of 14 residues.

This chain joins TRBV2 and TRBJ1-1, with TRBD1 matching over 7 bases. V shed 4 bases and J 11 bases; nucleotides not matched to a gene: 7. CDR1 and CDR2 (germline): SNHLY, FYNNEI. The CDR3 loop spans 12 amino acids. The CDR3 here is CASSGERGLAFF. In nucleotides, the CDR3 is TGTGCCAGCAGTGGGGAAAGGGGGCTTGCTTTCTTT.

A few counts support this clonotype. J is TRBJ2-7 and V is TRBV20-1; D perhaps matches TRBD2 (5 bases). Germline V gene data show CDR1 as DFQATT and CDR2 as SNEGSKA (reference sequence). The CDR3 covers 11 residues. The ends were cut back, 3 bases at V and 4 bases at J, with 7 bases in the middle. CDR3 bases: TGCAGTGCTAGTGAGGGATACGAGCAGTACTTC. It is translated as CSASEGYEQYF.

This clonotype turned up a few times. The DNA for the CDR3 is TGTGCCAGCAGCTTAACTAGCGGCTACTCCTACAATGAGCAGTTCTTC. This sequence encodes CASSLTSGYSYNEQFF. This rearrangement joins TRBV13 to TRBJ2-1, with 8 bases identical to TRBD2. There are 16 residues in the CDR3. CDR1 and CDR2 from the germline V gene are PRHDT and FYEKMQ (reference sequence). V dropped 2 bases and J dropped 0; count of bases not matched to a gene: 3.

There are a few counts of this clonotype. The chain combines TRBV29-1 with TRBJ1-1, with D hard to call. The CDR3 has 11 residues. In germline, CDR1 is SQVTM, CDR2 ANQGSEA. V shed 6 bases and J shed 11 bases, with 16 bases lying between them. As DNA, the CDR3 is TGCAGCGTAGTGATGGGCATCTGGGCTTTCTTT. It translates to CSVVMGIWAFF.

This clonotype has at least ten counts. J is TRBJ1-4 and V is TRBV7-2; 7 bases line up with TRBD1. The CDR3 sequence is 15 residues long. Germline CDR1 SGHTA, CDR2 FQGNSA. V lost 3 bases to trimming and J lost 3 bases; unmatched junction nucleotides: 4. CDR3 bases: TGTGCCAGCAGCTTGTCCGGGACAGCTAATGAAAAACTGTTTTTT. This sequence encodes CASSLSGTANEKLFF.

In this sample, this clonotype turned up many times. V usage is TRBV19 and J usage is TRBJ2-6; tentative D call: TRBD2 (6 bases). This CDR3 region has 18 residues. The V gene's germline CDR1 is LNHDA and CDR2 SQIVND (reference sequence). Trimming shortened V by 3 bases and J by 0 bases, and 15 bases separated the two germline ends. In DNA form, the CDR3 reads TGTGCCAGTAGTATTCGTCCGGGGGACGACTCTGGGGCCAACGTCCTGACTTTC. Its protein is CASSIRPGDDSGANVLTF.

This clonotype has just a few counts. This sequence joins TRBV6-6 and TRBJ1-5; D perhaps matches TRBD1 (6 bases). V was pared by 2 bases and J by 2 bases, with 10 bases between. The CDR3 spans 15 residues. The germline CDR1 and CDR2 sequences are MNHNY and SVGAGI (reference sequence). DNA of the CDR3: TGTGCCAGCAGTTACGTCAACAGGGGCAATCAGCCCCAGCATTTT. This translates into CASSYVNRGNQPQHF.

V and J are TRBV12-3 or TRBV12-4 and TRBJ2-7, with D unresolved. V lost 1 base and J 4 bases, leaving 11 bases between the germline ends. This CDR3 has 14 residues. CDR3: CASSLGRNHYEQYF. CDR3 in DNA: TGTGCCAGCAGTTTAGGCAGAAATCATTACGAGCAGTACTTC.

The chain couples TRBV7-9 to TRBJ1-2; 9 nucleotides match TRBD1. The CDR3 spans 13 residues. Germline V CDR1 and CDR2: SEHNR, FQNEAQ (reference sequence). V dropped 5 bases and J dropped 11; count of bases not matched to a gene: 9. The CDR3 DNA follows: TGTGCCAGCAGCCCCGCGGGACAGGGCTTATACACCTTC. It specifies CASSPAGQGLYTF. The variable domain in full, completed from reference TRBV7-9 and TRBJ1-2, reads DTGVSQNPRHKITKRGQNVTFRCDPISEHNRLYWYRQTLGQGPEFLTYFQNEAQLEKSRLLSDRFSAERPKGSFSTLEIQRTEQGDSAMYLCASSPAGQGLYTFGSGTRLTVV.

The V call is TRBV29-1, the J call TRBJ2-5; 13 nucleotides line up with TRBD2. V shed 1 base, J shed 4 bases, and the junction held 0 bases outside the gene matches. CDR1 SQVTM and CDR2 ANQGSEA come from the germline V gene. There are 14 residues in the CDR3. CDR3 sequence reads: CSVEGTSGRETQYF. In DNA form, the CDR3 reads TGCAGCGTTGAAGGGACTAGCGGGAGAGAGACCCAGTACTTC.

V and J are TRBV10-2 and TRBJ1-5, with D possibly being TRBD1 (6 bases). The CDR3 extends over 13 amino acids. Germline V gene data show CDR1 as WSHSY and CDR2 as SAAADI. The V gene lost 1 base and the J gene lost 6 bases, with 7 bases spanning the gap. CDR3 nucleotide sequence: TGCGCCAGCAGTGAGTTGGGGGCTCAGCCCCAGCATTTT. Its protein product is CASSELGAQPQHF.

This clonotype was recorded many times. The chain links TRBV12-3 or TRBV12-4 to TRBJ1-5; D possibly corresponds to TRBD1 (6 bases). The CDR3 loop spans 13 amino acids. The V gene lost 6 bases and the J gene lost 9 bases, with 15 bases spanning the gap. CDR3 region: CASSLQGWRPQHF. CDR3 DNA: TGTGCCAGCAGCCTACAGGGCTGGCGGCCCCAGCATTTT.

The rearrangement joins TRBV6-5 to TRBJ2-1, with D unclear. V shed 2 bases and J shed 6 bases, with 8 bases lying between them. Germline values: CDR1 MNHEY, CDR2 SVGAGI. This CDR3 contains 13 residues. The CDR3 is CASSYGRTNEQFF. CDR3 DNA sequence: TGTGCCAGCAGTTACGGTCGAACCAATGAGCAGTTCTTC.

This clonotype appeared many times. The V and J genes are TRBV7-2 and TRBJ1-5; 8 bases match TRBD1. The CDR3 totals 15 residues. Germline lookup yields CDR1 SGHTA and CDR2 FQGNSA. Losses at the gene ends were 1 base for V and 6 bases for J; bases not matched to a gene: 5. Here the CDR3 reads CASSLDGTGGQPQHF. In DNA, the CDR3 is TGTGCCAGCAGCTTAGATGGGACAGGTGGTCAGCCCCAGCATTTT. Full variable domain (remainder filled in from reference TRBV7-2 and TRBJ1-5): GAGVSQSPSNKVTEKGKDVELRCDPISGHTALYWYRQSLGQGLEFLIYFQGNSAPDKSGLPSDRFSAERTGGSVSTLTIQRTQQEDSAVYLCASSLDGTGGQPQHFGDGTRLSIL.

This clonotype has at least ten counts. The V gene is TRBV7-9, the J gene TRBJ2-3; 7 positions agree with TRBD2. The CDR3 loop spans 14 amino acids. Germline V gives CDR1 SEHNR, CDR2 FQNEAQ (reference sequence). V lost 6 bases to trimming and J lost 0 bases; unmatched junction nucleotides: 3. CDR3 residues: CASSASGSTDTQYF. CDR3 nucleotides: TGTGCCAGCAGTGCTAGCGGTAGCACAGATACGCAGTATTTT.

This chain uses TRBV29-1 with TRBJ1-1; D call uncertain. This CDR3 has 11 residues. Trimming pared 4 bases from V and 5 bases from J, leaving 8 bases between. CDR1 is SQVTM and CDR2 is ANQGSEA in the germline V gene. The CDR3 reads CSVGMGTEAFF. The CDR3 DNA sequence: TGCAGCGTTGGAATGGGGACTGAAGCTTTCTTT.

CDR3 in amino acids: CASPGLASYEQYF. Written as DNA, the CDR3 is TGTGCCAGCCCAGGACTAGCGTCCTACGAGCAGTACTTC. The V gene is TRBV18, the J gene TRBJ2-7; 9 nucleotides agree with TRBD2. V dropped 8 bases and J dropped 1; count of bases not matched to a gene: 3. CDR3 length equals 13 residues. CDR1 is KGHSH and CDR2 is LQKENI in the germline V gene.

The sample holds a few counts of this clonotype. The chain has TRBV14 and TRBJ1-2, with D maybe TRBD1 (6 bases). Trimming pared 6 bases from V and 5 bases from J, leaving 13 bases between. This CDR3 is 13 amino acids long. Germline V gene data show CDR1 as SGHDN and CDR2 as FVKESK. CDR3 sequence (DNA): TGTGCCAGCAGGGACAGTGGAGCTTATGGCTACACCTTC. Its protein product is CASRDSGAYGYTF.

This clonotype was observed at least ten times. The chain has TRBV7-2 and TRBJ2-2; D is possibly TRBD1 (6 bases). Germline values: CDR1 SGHTA, CDR2 FQGNSA. CDR3 length: 15 residues. The V and J ends lost 5 bases and 2 bases respectively, with 12 bases between them. The CDR3 here is CASSTSTGNTGELFF. The CDR3 DNA follows: TGTGCCAGCAGCACATCGACAGGCAACACCGGGGAGCTGTTTTTT.

Concerning this clonotype: One junction end does not reproduce the germline sequence, and a read error may be involved. The chain recombines TRBV5-5 with TRBJ1-1; a possible D gene is TRBD1 (5 bases). This CDR3 has 15 residues. Germline lookup yields CDR1 SGHKS and CDR2 YYEKEE (reference sequence). CDR3 sequence reads: CASSPHGAQNPEAFF. The CDR3 coding sequence is TGTGCCAGCAGCCCCCACGGGGCCCAGAACCCTGAAGCTTTCTTT.